This T cell receptor beta chain came from a study of shared clonotypes between healthy human individuals. Study-wide context: Plates per donor: three CD4 naive, three CD4 memory, two CD8 naive, one CD8 memory.

Clones were read by immunoSEQ multiplex PCR, and TCRdb kept only the in-frame ones, dropping some. The table has about 2.1 million clones, about 94% seen once. This clone was observed a single time. Positively selected for CCR7, the CD45RO-negative cells used as naive CD8 cells excluded terminally differentiated effector memory CD45RA+ cells. This sequence was found in a man aged 18 to 30 in good health. Some clones in this sample may be carry-over from other donors' samples. The sample was naive CD8+ T cells from PBMCs.

The CDR3 DNA reads as TGTGCCAGCCGCAATCTGTTGAACACCGGGGAGCTGTTTTTT. Translated, it gives CASRNLLNTGELFF. The J gene is TRBJ2-2, the V gene TRBV9; D is undetermined. Trimming removed 7 bases from V and 1 base from J, with 11 bases in between. The CDR3 has 14 residues. Per the germline V gene, CDR1 is SGDLS and CDR2 is YYNGEE.